This T cell receptor beta chain was profiled in a study of T-cell memory formation after mild COVID-19. General observations from the study: A balance of CD4 and CD8 characterized clones contracting day 15 to 85, whereas later expanders leaned CD4+.

Per the germline V gene, CDR1 is LGHDT and CDR2 is YNNKEL (reference sequence). CDR3 length equals 18 residues. With 1 base clipped from V and 5 bases from J, the junction kept 13 bases outside the gene matches. Employing constant-segment primers, 5'RACE generated TCR alpha and TCR beta cDNA libraries bearing sample barcodes and UMIs. TCRdb ran MiXCR on the 5' RACE reads and lists one entry per CDR3 protein. Of around 470,000 distinct CDR3 sequences listed, over 15% are singletons. Concerning this clonotype itself: Its antigen is not identified.

The source of this sequence is an adult woman who had mild COVID-19 (a few samples of this study predate the infection). Cell type and time point are not known. The sample consisted of PBMCs or a T cell subset sorted from them (not recorded which). The chain links TRBV3-1 to TRBJ2-5, with 10 bases lining up with TRBD2. CDR3 nucleotide sequence: TGTGCCAGCAGCCAAGCTCGTTGGAGCGGGGGGGCGGAGGAGACCCAGTACTTC. This codes for CASSQARWSGGAEETQYF.